The clone carrying this T cell receptor beta chain was observed a single time. The repertoire was sequenced with immunoSEQ multiplex PCR; TCRdb's copy has only in-frame clones and lacks some. Here the sample spans roughly 300,000 clones, 92% being singletons. The data were taken from a study of blood T cell repertoires in COVID-19. Deletions cut 5 bases from V and 4 bases from J, with 11 bases between. CDR1 is SGHTA, CDR2 FQGTGA, per germline. The CDR3 length is 13 residues. Allocation to cohorts depended on clinical history reported by the participants. Recovered status in Cohort 3 required two negative PCRs, clearance, or symptom resolution.

Sequenced input: PBMCs or T cells enriched from blood (not recorded which). This clonotype was sampled from a woman aged 25 to 39 who had recovered from COVID-19. V gene TRBV7-3 combines with J gene TRBJ2-5; TRBD1 might be the D (5 bases). DNA for the CDR3: TGTGCCAGCAGCCGTAGGCAGGGAGAGACCCAGTACTTC. This encodes CASSRRQGETQYF.